Each of the 27 T cell receptor beta chains below was sequenced from the same sample in a study of vaccination and CD4 T cells after COVID-19. Sequence data for DNA of cultured CD4+ T cells were generated by the Oncomine TCR Beta short-read assay. Each CDR3 protein gets one entry after TCRdb re-called the PCR reads with MiXCR. Of tens of thousands of distinct CDR3 sequences in the sample, roughly 70% are singletons; the top ten hold roughly 8.7%. Documented treatment: roughly ten-day PBMC culture with coronavirus spike peptide pools or control peptides (ViraFEST assay). These receptors are not linked to any known antigen. Sequenced sample: CD4+ T cells from blood, cultured in vitro. The receptors shown here come from a human donor who had recovered from COVID-19.

Concerning this clonotype: The junction departs from germline at one end; a sequencing error may be responsible. This chain links TRBV7-6 with TRBJ1-1; D is unclear. Germline CDR1 reads SGHVS; CDR2 reads FNYEAQ. This CDR3 comprises 15 residues. CDR3 coding DNA: TGTGCTAGCAGCCCGCCTCCGAACATGAACACTGAAGCTTTCTTT. Its translation is CASSPPPNMNTEAFF.

V is TRBV24-1 and J is TRBJ2-2, with unresolved D. Trimming took off 3 bases at V and 1 base at J, with 2 bases between the two ends. Germline values: CDR1 KGHDR, CDR2 SFDVKD. CDR3 length: 13 amino acids. CDR3 loop: CATSDGNTGELFF. CDR3 coding DNA: TGTGCCACCAGTGATGGGAACACCGGGGAGCTGTTTTTT.

The V and J genes are TRBV28 and TRBJ1-2; 10 nucleotides align to TRBD1. CDR1 is MDHEN and CDR2 is SYDVKM in the germline V gene. V trimming: 5 bases; J trimming: 4 bases; junction bases outside the gene matches: 10. The CDR3 is 16 residues long. The CDR3 nucleotides read TGTGCCAGCAGTCCATCCGGGACAGGGGATGTCTATGGCTACACCTTC. It encodes CASSPSGTGDVYGYTF.

This chain joins TRBV6-1 and TRBJ1-2, with 7 bases identical to TRBD1. The V gene's germline CDR1 is MNHNS and CDR2 SASEGT. Unmatched junction bases numbered 10, after V lost 4 bases and J lost 8 bases. The CDR3 length is 14 residues. CDR3 region: CASSVEGQTGGYTF. The CDR3 coding sequence is TGTGCCAGCAGTGTTGAGGGACAGACGGGAGGCTACACCTTC.

The chain has TRBV7-2 and TRBJ2-7, with 14 bases lining up with TRBD2. After removal of 1 base from V and 4 bases from J, the junction contained 9 bases not matched to a gene. Germline V gives CDR1 SGHTA, CDR2 FQGNSA. This CDR3 is 18 amino acids long. The CDR3 nucleotides read TGTGCCAGCAGCTTAGTAGGAGGGACTAGCGGGAGTAATTACGAGCAGTACTTC. Residues: CASSLVGGTSGSNYEQYF.

The rearrangement joins TRBV19 to TRBJ2-6; D is undetermined. Germline values: CDR1 LNHDA, CDR2 SQIVND (reference sequence). With 5 bases removed from V and 0 bases from J, the gap between germline ends came to 8 bases. The CDR3 is 15 amino acids. The CDR3 DNA is TGTGCCAGTAGTCCCATTGGCTCTGGGGCCAACGTCCTGACTTTC. This encodes CASSPIGSGANVLTF.

The chain employs TRBV15 and TRBJ2-1; unclear D gene. V lost 0 bases and J lost 9, with 15 bases in between. The CDR3 loop spans 15 amino acids. Germline CDR1 LNHNV, CDR2 YYDKDF (reference sequence). The CDR3 sequence: CATSRDFYGKGEQFF. CDR3 DNA sequence: TGTGCCACCAGCAGAGATTTTTATGGGAAGGGTGAGCAGTTCTTC. Variable domain in full (rest from reference TRBV15 and TRBJ2-1): DAMVIQNPRYQVTQFGKPVTLSCSQTLNHNVMYWYQQKSSQAPKLLFHYYDKDFNNEADTPDNFQSRRPNTSFCFLDIRSPGLGDTAMYLCATSRDFYGKGEQFFGPGTRLTVL.

The chain uses TRBV7-2 and TRBJ2-7; D remains unclear. Germline lookup yields CDR1 SGHTA and CDR2 FQGNSA. This CDR3 is 15 amino acids long. Deletions cut 1 base from V and 0 bases from J, with 10 bases between. CDR3 loop: CASSLEQRPSYEQYF. The CDR3 nucleotides read TGTGCCAGCAGCTTAGAACAGAGACCCTCCTACGAGCAGTACTTC.

The chain joins TRBV4-3 to TRBJ1-2; D possibly corresponds to TRBD1 (6 bases). The CDR3 has 14 residues. Germline CDR1 reads LGHNA; CDR2 reads YSLEER. V dropped 1 base and J dropped 8 bases, with 14 bases sitting between them. In DNA, the CDR3 is TGCGCCAGCAGCCAAGGCCCAGGGGTCTGGGGCTACACCTTC. As protein: CASSQGPGVWGYTF.

V gene TRBV19 combines with J gene TRBJ1-1, with D possibly being TRBD1 (5 bases). Trimming took off 4 bases at V and 5 bases at J, with 14 bases between the two ends. CDR1 and CDR2 (germline): LNHDA, SQIVND (reference sequence). This CDR3 has 14 amino acids. CDR3 coding DNA: TGTGCCAGTAGTACAGACAGAAAGAGGACTGAAGCTTTCTTT. Amino acids: CASSTDRKRTEAFF.

This clonotype came up a few times. J is TRBJ1-1 and V is TRBV18; TRBD1 might be the D (6 bases). The CDR3 is 13 residues long. With 5 bases removed from V and 5 bases from J, the gap between germline ends came to 12 bases. Germline lookup yields CDR1 KGHSH and CDR2 LQKENI. Written as DNA, the CDR3 is TGTGCCAGCTCAAGTAACAGGGAGACTGAAGCTTTCTTT. Protein: CASSSNRETEAFF.

The chain recombines TRBV12-3 or TRBV12-4 with TRBJ2-1, with 12 bases lining up with TRBD2. This CDR3 contains 18 residues. After removal of 6 bases from V and 3 bases from J, the junction contained 12 bases not matched to a gene. CDR3 in DNA: TGTGCCAGCAGCCCGGGACTAGCGGGTCCTGGGGGCTACAATGAGCAGTTCTTC. This codes for CASSPGLAGPGGYNEQFF.

V gene TRBV25-1 combines with J gene TRBJ2-2; D might be TRBD2 (5 bases). This CDR3 is built from 16 residues. Trimming removed 3 bases at V and 5 bases at J, with 16 bases between. CDR1 is MGHDK and CDR2 is SYGVNS in the germline V gene. The CDR3 DNA is TGTGCCAGCAGTGATCGATCGGGATGGAGGACCGGGGAGCTGTTTTTT. Translation gives CASSDRSGWRTGELFF.

The chain carries TRBV5-1 and TRBJ1-1; no firm D call. Germline CDR1 is SGHRS and CDR2 is YFSETQ. CDR3 length equals 16 residues. Trimming pared 0 bases from V and 2 bases from J, leaving 14 bases between. The CDR3 protein is CASSLAGQPLNTEAFF. In nucleotides, the CDR3 is TGCGCCAGCAGCTTGGCTGGGCAGCCCCTAAACACTGAAGCTTTCTTT.

The V gene is TRBV6-1, the J gene TRBJ1-1; no reliable D call. The length of the CDR3 is 11 residues. Germline CDR1 MNHNS, CDR2 SASEGT. Trimming took 11 bases from V and 10 from J, leaving 17 bases between them. DNA for the CDR3: TGTGCCGGAACAACGGGTTTCGGAGCTTTCTTT. Its translation: CAGTTGFGAFF.

This clonotype was counted only a few times. The chain employs TRBV7-2 and TRBJ1-5; perhaps TRBD1 as D (6 bases). Trimming left V 4 bases short and J 5 bases short, with 12 bases between. Germline V gene data show CDR1 as SGHTA and CDR2 as FQGNSA. The CDR3 sequence is 14 residues long. The CDR3 sequence: CASSSQGSYQPQHF. Here the CDR3 DNA reads TGTGCCAGCAGCTCCCAGGGGAGTTATCAGCCCCAGCATTTT.

The table lists this clonotype with a few counts. The gene calls are TRBV24-1 and TRBJ2-6; no reliable D call. The CDR3 is made up of 14 amino acids. The V gene lost 4 bases and the J gene lost 1 base, with 4 bases spanning the gap. Germline loops: CDR1 KGHDR, CDR2 SFDVKD. The DNA for the CDR3 is TGTGCCACCAGTGACTCGTCTGGGGCCAACGTCCTGACTTTC. Its protein is CATSDSSGANVLTF.

The chain combines TRBV5-1 with TRBJ1-5; possibly TRBD1 for D (6 bases). V shed 0 bases and J shed 4 bases, with 11 bases lying between them. CDR1 is SGHRS and CDR2 is YFSETQ in the germline V gene. The CDR3 is 15 residues long. CDR3: CASSLVSGDNQPQHF. The CDR3 region has the DNA TGCGCCAGCAGCTTGGTGTCAGGGGATAATCAGCCCCAGCATTTT.

The rearrangement links TRBV12-2 to TRBJ2-5; the D call TRBD1 from the table was never checked on the DNA. TRBV12-2 is given as a pseudogene. The CDR3 has 17 residues. In DNA form, the CDR3 reads TGTGCAAGTCGCGACCGGGTCAGCGGGTGGAGGCAAGAGACCCAGTACTTC. Translation: CASRDRVSGWRQETQYF.

The chain combines TRBV28 with TRBJ1-1, with 10 positions matching TRBD1. From germline, CDR1 is MDHEN and CDR2 SYDVKM. The CDR3 totals 17 residues. V lost 4 bases to trimming and J lost 11 bases; unmatched junction nucleotides: 19. The CDR3 nucleotides are TGTGCCAGCAGTTCAACACGGATGGGGACAGGGGCTCGGGATGCTTTCTTT. It yields the protein CASSSTRMGTGARDAFF.

The genes are TRBV5-4 and TRBJ1-6; D unresolved. This CDR3 comprises 18 residues. Germline V lookup: CDR1 SGHNT, CDR2 YYREEE (reference sequence). The V gene lost 0 bases and the J gene lost 5 bases, with 18 bases spanning the gap. As DNA, the CDR3 is TGTGCCAGCAGCTTGGCGGTGGTGCACGGCACCAATAATTCACCCCTCCACTTT. Amino acids: CASSLAVVHGTNNSPLHF.

The chain employs TRBV20-1 and TRBJ2-1; 7 positions match TRBD2. There are 17 residues in the CDR3. Germline CDR1 is DFQATT and CDR2 is SNEGSKA (reference sequence). V lost 6 bases, J lost 5 bases, and 19 bases stayed unmatched. CDR3 bases: TGCAGTGCCACTGGGCCGACTAGCTTCTCGACTGACAATGAGCAGTTCTTC. Protein: CSATGPTSFSTDNEQFF.

The chain links TRBV6-2 or TRBV6-3 to TRBJ1-2, with TRBD1 matching 9 bases. Germline-derived CDR1 and CDR2 are MNHEY and SVGEGT. Trimming took 4 bases from V and 8 from J; bases not matched to a gene: 8. The CDR3 is 14 amino acids. The CDR3 sequence: CASSSPGTGTGYTF. The CDR3 DNA reads TGTGCCAGCAGTTCCCCCGGGACAGGGACGGGCTACACCTTC.

The DNA of the CDR3 is TGTGCCAGCAGTTCACAGGGAGCAGGGGAGACCCAGTACTTC. As protein: CASSSQGAGETQYF. The chain is built from TRBV28 and TRBJ2-5; perhaps TRBD1 as D (6 bases). In germline, CDR1 is MDHEN, CDR2 SYDVKM. The CDR3 loop spans 14 amino acids. The germline V and J ends were trimmed by 4 bases and 5 bases, with 14 bases remaining between them.

The rearrangement uses TRBV6-1 and TRBJ1-3; unclear D gene. V lost 6 bases to trimming and J lost 0 bases, with 12 bases between them. CDR3 length equals 15 residues. Germline V gene data show CDR1 as MNHNS and CDR2 as SASEGT. As DNA, the CDR3 is TGTGCCAGCAGGACGGACGGCCACTCTGGAAACACCATATATTTT. The encoded protein is CASRTDGHSGNTIYF.

The chain has TRBV2 and TRBJ1-2; D possibly corresponds to TRBD1 (6 bases). Germline values: CDR1 SNHLY, CDR2 FYNNEI. The CDR3 spans 14 residues. V was pared by 6 bases and J by 8 bases, with 19 bases between. In nucleotides, the CDR3 is TGTGCCAGCAGGGCGGGGATACAGGGTAAAGGCTACACCTTC. Protein sequence: CASRAGIQGKGYTF.

The V and J genes are TRBV12-3 or TRBV12-4 and TRBJ2-3; either TRBD1 or TRBD2 may supply D (6 bases each). The V gene lost 5 bases and the J gene lost 0 bases, with 12 bases spanning the gap. This CDR3 is built from 15 residues. The CDR3 coding sequence is TGTGCCAGCAGTCGTCCGGGGGCGAGCACAGATACGCAGTATTTT. Translated, it gives CASSRPGASTDTQYF.